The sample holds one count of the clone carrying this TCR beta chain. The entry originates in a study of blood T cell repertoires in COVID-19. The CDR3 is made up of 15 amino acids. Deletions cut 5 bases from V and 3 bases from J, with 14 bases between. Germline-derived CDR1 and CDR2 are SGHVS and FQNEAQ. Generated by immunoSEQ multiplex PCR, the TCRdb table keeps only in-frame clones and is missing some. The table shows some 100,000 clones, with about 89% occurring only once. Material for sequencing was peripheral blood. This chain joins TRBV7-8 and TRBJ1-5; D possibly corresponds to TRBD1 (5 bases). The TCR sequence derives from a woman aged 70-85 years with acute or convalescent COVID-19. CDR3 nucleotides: TGTGCCAGCAGCCCGAGGAGGGACCTCAATCAGCCCCAGCATTTT. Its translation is CASSPRRDLNQPQHF. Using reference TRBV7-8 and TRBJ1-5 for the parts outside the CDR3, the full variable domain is GAGVSQSPRYKVAKRGQDVALRCDPISGHVSLFWYQQALGQGPEFLTYFQNEAQLDKSGLPSDRFFAERPEGSVSTLKIQRTQQEDSAVYLCASSPRRDLNQPQHFGDGTRLSIL.